A single sample gave rise to the 30 T cell receptor beta chains below, sequenced in a study of cytomegalovirus exposure and HLA in healthy donors. The PCR employed 60 Vbeta primers together with 13 Jbeta primers. Method: immunoSEQ multiplex PCR; TCRdb's copy keeps in-frame clones and lacks some. Of about 190,000 clones in the sample, around 79% are singletons; the top ten hold about 1.6%. Sequencing was performed on PBMCs. The receptors stem from a woman aged 18-30 years in good health and CMV-seronegative.

This sequence joins TRBV6-5 and TRBJ2-7, with 9 bases matching TRBD2. Germline V gene lookup returns CDR1 MNHEY and CDR2 SVGAGI. This CDR3 has 16 residues. J lost 2 bases, V lost 0 bases, and 5 bases had no gene match. The CDR3 is CASSYSFLAGAYEQYF. The CDR3 DNA follows: TGTGCCAGCAGTTACTCTTTTTTAGCGGGAGCCTACGAGCAGTACTTC.

The chain is built from TRBV5-6 and TRBJ1-1; D is undetermined. Germline V lookup: CDR1 SGHDT, CDR2 YYEEEE. The CDR3 has 14 amino acids. The V end lost 4 bases, the J end lost 2 bases, and 12 bases lay between the germline ends. The CDR3 reads CASSKEALNTEAFF. CDR3 bases: TGTGCCAGCAGCAAGGAGGCCCTCAACACTGAAGCTTTCTTT.

The chain has TRBV23-1 and TRBJ1-6; the D is unclear. TRBV23-1 is identified as an open reading frame with a role that is uncertain. Deletions cut 2 bases from V and 1 base from J, with 9 bases between. The CDR3 has 16 residues. CDR3 DNA: TGCGCCAGCAGTCAACCAAAGAGGTCCTATAATTCACCCCTCCACTTT. Translation: CASSQPKRSYNSPLHF.

The chain is built from TRBV30 and TRBJ2-7; D is undetermined. The CDR3 extends over 12 amino acids. V shed 5 bases and J shed 7 bases, with 15 bases lying between them. CDR1 is GTSNPN and CDR2 is SVGIG in the germline V gene (reference sequence). CDR3 in amino acids: CAWEPRSSEQYF. CDR3 coding DNA: TGTGCCTGGGAACCCCGGTCCTCGGAGCAGTACTTC.

This chain connects TRBV19 to TRBJ1-5; D unclear. CDR1 is LNHDA, CDR2 SQIVND, per germline (reference sequence). The CDR3 is 13 amino acids. With 0 bases removed from V and 4 bases from J, the gap between germline ends came to 4 bases. CDR3 amino acids: CASSIDENQPQHF. CDR3 coding DNA: TGTGCCAGTAGTATAGATGAGAATCAGCCCCAGCATTTT.

This sequence joins TRBV10-3 and TRBJ1-1; D gene ambiguous. The CDR3 has 13 amino acids. The ends were cut back, 6 bases at V and 1 base at J, with 9 bases in the middle. Looked up from germline, CDR1 is ENHRY and CDR2 is SYGVKD. CDR3 region: CAISTGENTEAFF. The CDR3 nucleotides are TGTGCCATCAGCACGGGAGAGAACACTGAAGCTTTCTTT.

V usage is TRBV29-1 and J usage is TRBJ2-4; no clear D. Germline V gene lookup returns CDR1 SQVTM and CDR2 ANQGSEA. This CDR3 spans 14 amino acids. Trimming cost V 4 bases and J 0 bases, with 10 bases left between them. DNA for the CDR3: TGCAGCGTTGCGGTTGGTCTAGCCAAAAACATTCAGTACTTC. It codes for CSVAVGLAKNIQYF.

This chain connects TRBV2 to TRBJ2-5; TRBD2 matches 7 bases. The J call may be wrong; the DNA end is better matched by TRBJ2-7. Per germline, CDR1 SNHLY and CDR2 FYNNEI. The CDR3 is made up of 13 amino acids. CDR3 sequence (DNA): TGTGCCAGCAGTTCGTCCTTAGCGGGCGAGCAGTACTTC. This sequence encodes CASSSSLAGEQYF.

The genes are TRBV5-1 and TRBJ1-1, with a tentative D call TRBD1 (6 bases). Germline V gene sequence: CDR1 SGHRS, CDR2 YFSETQ. Trimming took off 3 bases at V and 0 bases at J, with 18 bases between the two ends. The CDR3 contains 17 residues. In DNA form, the CDR3 reads TGCGCCAGCAGCTCCGGAGGGGGGGAAAAGGTGAACACTGAAGCTTTCTTT. Its translation: CASSSGGGEKVNTEAFF.

J is TRBJ2-1 and V is TRBV18, with D possibly matching TRBD1 (5 bases). Trimming left V 6 bases short and J 15 bases short, with 18 bases between. Germline CDR1 KGHSH, CDR2 LQKENI. The CDR3 length is 12 residues. The chain's CDR3 is CASSDTSGKAFF. Written as DNA, the CDR3 is TGTGCCAGCTCCGATACGTCAGGGAAAGCGTTCTTC.

The sample holds one count of this clone. CDR3 nucleotides: TGCGCCAGCAGCTTGGCCCCGGGACATAAGCAGCCCCAGCATTTT. It encodes CASSLAPGHKQPQHF. The chain has TRBV5-1 and TRBJ1-5, with a possible D match to TRBD1 (6 bases). Between the trimmed V and J ends, which lost 0 bases and 7 bases, there was a span of 14 bases. CDR3 size: 15 residues. The germline CDR1 and CDR2 sequences are SGHRS and YFSETQ.

V usage is TRBV6-1 and J usage is TRBJ2-7, with D unclear. CDR3 size: 13 residues. Germline CDR1 and CDR2: MNHNS and SASEGT. The ends were cut back, 7 bases at V and 2 bases at J, with 12 bases in the middle. Here the CDR3 reads CASTDGDPYEQYF. The CDR3 DNA follows: TGTGCCAGCACGGATGGAGATCCCTACGAGCAGTACTTC.

The chain is built from TRBV4-1 and TRBJ1-2; 8 positions match TRBD1. This CDR3 is 19 amino acids long. Germline CDR1 reads MGHRA; CDR2 reads YSYEKL. With 6 bases clipped from V and 11 bases from J, the junction kept 29 bases outside the gene matches. This chain's CDR3 is CASSVSGRTGQNRGSMYTF. CDR3 sequence (DNA): TGCGCCAGCAGTGTTTCGGGGAGGACAGGGCAAAACAGGGGATCGATGTACACCTTC.

V gene TRBV28 combines with J gene TRBJ1-5; 8 positions match TRBD1. Trimming removed 5 bases from V and 7 bases from J; junction bases left unmatched: 7. CDR3 length: 14 amino acids. Germline assignment: CDR1 MDHEN and CDR2 SYDVKM. The CDR3 region is CASSPTGGVQPQHF. CDR3 DNA sequence: TGTGCCAGCAGTCCAACAGGGGGGGTACAGCCCCAGCATTTT.

The CDR3 coding sequence is TGTGCCAGCAGCCTACGCCCCAGGGTAGAAAATTCACCCCTCCACTTT. This translates into CASSLRPRVENSPLHF. The chain links TRBV9 to TRBJ1-6; perhaps TRBD1 as D (5 bases). The V and J ends lost 4 bases and 7 bases respectively, with 18 bases between them. Germline CDR1 is SGDLS and CDR2 is YYNGEE. The CDR3 runs to 16 residues.

This chain uses TRBV19 with TRBJ1-6; D remains unclear. Trimming took off 9 bases at V and 9 bases at J, with 12 bases between the two ends. Germline CDR1 is LNHDA and CDR2 is SQIVND (reference sequence). CDR3 length equals 12 residues. CDR3 nucleotide sequence: TGTGCCAGGGGCCCCACAAGTTCACCCCTCCACTTT. Its translation is CARGPTSSPLHF.

The gene calls are TRBV5-4 and TRBJ1-4; 7 bases match TRBD1. Germline assignment: CDR1 SGHNT and CDR2 YYREEE (reference sequence). The CDR3 is 15 amino acids. Trimming at V came to 4 bases and at J to 8 bases, leaving 11 bases not matched to a gene. CDR3 sequence (DNA): TGTGCCAGCAGCGAAAGACAGGGTATAAGAGAAAAACTGTTTTTT. Residues: CASSERQGIREKLFF.

This clone has more than one count but fewer than ten. CDR3 residues: CASSLIVWDSDSGNTIYF. The CDR3 nucleotides are TGTGCCAGCAGCTTAATTGTATGGGACAGCGACTCTGGAAACACCATATATTTT. The V call is TRBV7-9, the J call TRBJ1-3; 7 positions agree with TRBD1. CDR3 length equals 18 residues. Germline CDR1 and CDR2: SEHNR and FQNEAQ (reference sequence). J lost 0 bases, V lost 2 bases, and 10 bases had no gene match.

The chain joins TRBV10-3 to TRBJ2-1; D is perhaps TRBD1 (5 bases). Germline CDR1 and CDR2: ENHRY and SYGVKD. V was trimmed by 7 bases and J by 0 bases, leaving 10 bases between them. The CDR3 has 14 residues. DNA of the CDR3: TGTGCCATCACAGGGTCGGGCTCCTACAATGAGCAGTTCTTC. This encodes CAITGSGSYNEQFF.

This chain uses TRBV15 with TRBJ2-1; 8 nucleotides line up with TRBD2. The germline V gene encodes CDR1 LNHNV and CDR2 YYDKDF (reference sequence). The CDR3 spans 16 residues. Germline trimming cut 0 bases from V and 7 bases from J; bases unmatched to any gene: 8. In nucleotides, the CDR3 is TGTGCCACCAGCAGAGATTCCGGGAGGGCCTGGAATGAGCAGTTCTTC. It yields the protein CATSRDSGRAWNEQFF.

The V call is TRBV19, the J call TRBJ1-2, with D possibly being TRBD1 (5 bases). CDR1 LNHDA and CDR2 SQIVND come from the germline V gene (reference sequence). Between the trimmed V and J ends, which lost 0 bases and 4 bases, there was a span of 9 bases. CDR3 length: 14 residues. The chain's CDR3 is CASSIEGVGYGYTF. The CDR3 region has the DNA TGTGCCAGTAGTATAGAAGGGGTGGGCTATGGCTACACCTTC.

The chain has TRBV30 and TRBJ2-4; 10 nucleotides align to TRBD1. V lost 2 bases and J lost 0; bases outside the gene matches: 13. CDR1 is GTSNPN and CDR2 is SVGIG in the germline V gene (reference sequence). This CDR3 comprises 19 residues. The CDR3 DNA reads as TGTGCCTGGAGTCCAATGACAGGGGGCCGGGGTCTAGCCAAAAACATTCAGTACTTC. This codes for CAWSPMTGGRGLAKNIQYF.

V usage is TRBV7-9 and J usage is TRBJ2-7; weak D call: TRBD1 (7 bases). V shed 5 bases and J shed 6 bases, with 17 bases lying between them. The germline V gene encodes CDR1 SEHNR and CDR2 FQNEAQ (reference sequence). The CDR3 runs to 14 residues. CDR3: CASSLQGTFSEQYF. CDR3 sequence (DNA): TGTGCCAGCAGCCTACAGGGGACTTTCTCCGAGCAGTACTTC. Supplemented by reference TRBV7-9 and TRBJ2-7, the full variable domain reads DTGVSQNPRHKITKRGQNVTFRCDPISEHNRLYWYRQTLGQGPEFLTYFQNEAQLEKSRLLSDRFSAERPKGSFSTLEIQRTEQGDSAMYLCASSLQGTFSEQYFGPGTRLTVT.

J is TRBJ2-5 and V is TRBV5-1; possibly TRBD2 for D (5 bases). The germline CDR1 and CDR2 sequences are SGHRS and YFSETQ. Trimming stripped 4 bases from V and 2 bases from J, with 15 bases between. The CDR3 is 15 residues long. The CDR3 DNA sequence: TGCGCCAGCAGCACCTCTTCGGGGTGGCAAGAGACCCAGTACTTC. It codes for CASSTSSGWQETQYF.

V and J are TRBV6-4 and TRBJ1-1, with D maybe TRBD1 (6 bases). Germline V gene sequence: CDR1 MRHNA, CDR2 SNTAGT. The CDR3 is 13 amino acids. Trimming stripped 6 bases from V and 7 bases from J, with 15 bases between. In DNA form, the CDR3 reads TGTGCCAGCAGCGAAACAGGGTTTAGTGAAGCTTTCTTT. Residues: CASSETGFSEAFF.

The V call is TRBV4-2, the J call TRBJ1-2; tentatively, D is TRBD1 (6 bases). Germline CDR1 and CDR2: LGHNA and YNFKEQ. The CDR3 totals 15 residues. The V end was cut by 0 bases, the J end by 9 bases, with 17 bases between. CDR3 region: CASSQDRFAGASYTF. For the CDR3, the DNA is TGTGCCAGCAGCCAAGATCGTTTTGCAGGGGCAAGCTACACCTTC.

This clone was counted only a few times. This CDR3 reads CASSRDLAGEKLFF. The CDR3 DNA reads as TGTGCCAGCAGCAGGGACTTGGCGGGGGAAAAACTGTTTTTT. V and J are TRBV7-2 and TRBJ1-4, with D maybe TRBD1 (5 bases). This CDR3 has 14 amino acids. The germline V and J ends were trimmed by 5 bases and 8 bases, with 15 bases remaining between them. Germline V CDR1 and CDR2: SGHTA, FQGNSA. Based on the CDR3 plus reference TRBV7-2 and TRBJ1-4, the full variable domain is GAGVSQSPSNKVTEKGKDVELRCDPISGHTALYWYRQSLGQGLEFLIYFQGNSAPDKSGLPSDRFSAERTGGSVSTLTIQRTQQEDSAVYLCASSRDLAGEKLFFGSGTQLSVL.

V usage is TRBV4-1 and J usage is TRBJ1-1; tentatively, D is TRBD1 (6 bases). The CDR3 is 16 residues long. CDR1 is MGHRA, CDR2 YSYEKL, per germline. V lost 1 base and J 0 bases, leaving 12 bases between the germline ends. Written as DNA, the CDR3 is TGCGCCAGCAGCCAAGGAAGGGACACCTTGAACACTGAAGCTTTCTTT. Protein product: CASSQGRDTLNTEAFF.

This clone was seen a handful of times. The junction does not match germline at one end; this may be a read error. In DNA form, the CDR3 reads TGTGCCAGCAGCCCCGGGGGGTCAGGGGATCAGCGGGAGCAGCACTTC. It translates to CASSPGGSGDQREQHF. V and J are TRBV5-4 and TRBJ2-7, with 8 nucleotides matching TRBD2. There are 16 residues in the CDR3. Germline CDR1 reads SGHNT; CDR2 reads YYREEE (reference sequence).

This chain connects TRBV7-9 to TRBJ2-1; 10 bases are a match to TRBD2. Germline V gene data show CDR1 as SEHNR and CDR2 as FQNEAQ (reference sequence). This CDR3 has 15 amino acids. Unmatched junction bases numbered 8, after V lost 6 bases and J lost 6 bases. In DNA, the CDR3 is TGTGCCAGCAGTACCGGGACTAGCGCATCCAATGAGCAGTTCTTC. Translated, it gives CASSTGTSASNEQFF.